The 30 T cell receptor beta chains given below trace back to one sample, sequenced in a study of blood T cell repertoires in COVID-19. The table came from immunoSEQ multiplex PCR; TCRdb's copy has only in-frame clones and leaves some out. This sample carries about 300,000 clones, 86% of them seen once, and the ten largest clones take 10%. Specimen: PBMCs or T cells enriched from blood (not recorded which). These receptors were obtained from a woman under 30 who had recovered from COVID-19.

V gene TRBV27 combines with J gene TRBJ1-2, with TRBD1 matching over 10 bases. The V gene's germline CDR1 is MNHEY and CDR2 SMNVEV (reference sequence). There are 17 residues in the CDR3. Trimming took 0 bases from V and 4 from J; bases not matched to a gene: 8. CDR3 region: CASSLSRDRGWGYGYTF. CDR3 sequence (DNA): TGTGCCAGCAGTTTATCCCGGGACAGGGGTTGGGGCTATGGCTACACCTTC.

This clone was seen once. The chain recombines TRBV19 with TRBJ1-1; D uncertain. Germline CDR1 reads LNHDA; CDR2 reads SQIVND (reference sequence). Between the trimmed V and J ends, which lost 5 bases and 2 bases, there was a span of 6 bases. The CDR3 length is 12 residues. CDR3 sequence reads: CASSEGNTEAFF. CDR3 sequence (DNA): TGTGCCAGTAGTGAGGGCAACACTGAAGCTTTCTTT.

This sequence joins TRBV18 and TRBJ1-3; no firm D call. The germline CDR1 and CDR2 sequences are KGHSH and LQKENI. This CDR3 has 14 residues. Deletions cut 3 bases from V and 0 bases from J, with 6 bases between. Here the CDR3 reads CASSPADSGNTIYF. In nucleotides, the CDR3 is TGTGCCAGCTCACCGGCAGACTCTGGAAACACCATATATTTT. Full variable domain (rest looked up from reference TRBV18 and TRBJ1-3): NAGVMQNPRHLVRRRGQEARLRCSPMKGHSHVYWYRQLPEEGLKFMVYLQKENIIDESGMPKERFSAEFPKEGPSILRIQQVVRGDSAAYFCASSPADSGNTIYFGEGSWLTVV.

This chain joins TRBV2 and TRBJ1-5, with unresolved D. Trimming left V 0 bases short and J 15 bases short, with 18 bases between. CDR1 is SNHLY, CDR2 FYNNEI, per germline. This CDR3 comprises 14 residues. The CDR3 sequence: CASSEALRGRSPHF. The CDR3 DNA reads TGTGCCAGCAGTGAAGCGCTTCGGGGAAGATCACCGCATTTT.

This clone has just a few counts. The CDR3 reads CAWNRENTGELFF. In DNA, the CDR3 is TGTGCCTGGAACAGGGAGAACACCGGGGAGCTGTTTTTT. The chain couples TRBV30 to TRBJ2-2; the D gene is possibly TRBD1 (6 bases). This CDR3 has 13 residues. Germline CDR1 is GTSNPN and CDR2 is SVGIG (reference sequence). V lost 4 bases to trimming and J lost 1 base, with 7 bases between them. The whole variable domain, remainder taken from reference TRBV30 and TRBJ2-2, is SQTIHQWPATLVQPVGSPLSLECTVEGTSNPNLYWYRQAAGRGLQLLFYSVGIGQISSEVPQNLSASRPQDRQFILSSKKLLLSDSGFYLCAWNRENTGELFFGEGSRLTVL.

The rearrangement joins TRBV10-3 to TRBJ1-6; no firm D call. Germline lookup yields CDR1 ENHRY and CDR2 SYGVKD. This CDR3 has 12 residues. V gave up 2 bases and J gave up 13 bases, with 9 bases separating them. In DNA, the CDR3 is TGTGCCATCAGTGAGACCTATCTCCCCCTCCACTTT. Translation gives CAISETYLPLHF.

The chain employs TRBV30 and TRBJ1-5, with D perhaps matching TRBD1 (6 bases). V shed 5 bases and J shed 3 bases, with 11 bases lying between them. The V gene's germline CDR1 is GTSNPN and CDR2 SVGIG (reference sequence). The CDR3 contains 13 residues. The CDR3 region is CAWARDTNQPQHF. As DNA, the CDR3 is TGTGCCTGGGCCCGGGACACCAATCAGCCCCAGCATTTT.

The chain has TRBV5-1 and TRBJ2-5, with TRBD1 as a possible D gene (5 bases). The CDR3 covers 15 residues. Germline V gives CDR1 SGHRS, CDR2 YFSETQ. Trimming took off 4 bases at V and 0 bases at J, with 13 bases between the two ends. Written as DNA, the CDR3 is TGCGCCAGCAGCCTCCACGTGACAGACCAAGAGACCCAGTACTTC. Amino acid sequence: CASSLHVTDQETQYF. The whole variable domain, remainder taken from reference TRBV5-1 and TRBJ2-5, is KAGVTQTPRYLIKTRGQQVTLSCSPISGHRSVSWYQQTPGQGLQFLFEYFSETQRNKGNFPGRFSGRQFSNSRSEMNVSTLELGDSALYLCASSLHVTDQETQYFGPGTRLLVL.

This sequence joins TRBV28 and TRBJ1-4; TRBD1 is a possible D gene (6 bases). This CDR3 comprises 15 residues. V was pared by 3 bases and J by 1 base, with 9 bases between. The germline CDR1 and CDR2 sequences are MDHEN and SYDVKM. The CDR3 here is CASSFSQGTNEKLFF. CDR3 DNA sequence: TGTGCCAGCAGTTTTTCACAGGGAACTAATGAAAAACTGTTTTTT. The full variable domain, completed using reference TRBV28 and TRBJ1-4, is DVKVTQSSRYLVKRTGEKVFLECVQDMDHENMFWYRQDPGLGLRLIYFSYDVKMKEKGDIPEGYSVSREKKERFSLILESASTNQTSMYLCASSFSQGTNEKLFFGSGTQLSVL.

V usage is TRBV6-4 and J usage is TRBJ1-2; TRBD1 aligns across 9 bases. The ends lost 2 bases at V and 8 bases at J; junction bases unmatched: 3. The CDR3 totals 13 residues. Germline CDR1 MRHNA, CDR2 SNTAGT. CDR3 protein: CASSDGQGFGYTF. The CDR3 DNA reads TGTGCCAGCAGTGACGGACAGGGGTTCGGCTACACCTTC.

The genes are TRBV7-6 and TRBJ1-2, with D hard to call. The CDR3 runs 13 residues. V was cut by 4 bases and J by 2 bases, with 8 bases left in between. Germline CDR1 and CDR2: SGHVS and FNYEAQ. The CDR3 loop reads CASSSDGNYGYTF. CDR3 nucleotides: TGTGCCAGCAGCTCCGACGGGAACTATGGCTACACCTTC.

The chain employs TRBV15 and TRBJ2-1, with 11 bases identical to TRBD2. The CDR3 consists of 16 residues. Losses at the gene ends were 1 base for V and 5 bases for J; bases not matched to a gene: 4. From germline, CDR1 is LNHNV and CDR2 YYDKDF (reference sequence). The chain's CDR3 is CATSRVAGGHDNEQFF. CDR3 bases: TGTGCCACCAGCAGAGTAGCGGGGGGGCATGACAATGAGCAGTTCTTC.

The chain couples TRBV9 to TRBJ2-1; 7 bases match TRBD1. Per the germline V gene, CDR1 is SGDLS and CDR2 is YYNGEE. Losses at the gene ends were 4 bases for V and 0 bases for J; bases not matched to a gene: 4. The CDR3 contains 15 residues. The CDR3, as DNA: TGTGCCAGCAGCAGGGACAGATTCTCCTACAATGAGCAGTTCTTC. It yields the protein CASSRDRFSYNEQFF. Full variable domain (missing parts from reference TRBV9 and TRBJ2-1): DSGVTQTPKHLITATGQRVTLRCSPRSGDLSVYWYQQSLDQGLQFLIQYYNGEERAKGNILERFSAQQFPDLHSELNLSSLELGDSALYFCASSRDRFSYNEQFFGPGTRLTVL.

In DNA form, the CDR3 reads TGTGCCAGCAGTGAAATAAGGGGGCAGCCCCAGCATTTT. The encoded protein is CASSEIRGQPQHF. This rearrangement joins TRBV6-1 to TRBJ1-5, with D possibly matching TRBD1 (6 bases). CDR3 length: 13 amino acids. From germline, CDR1 is MNHNS and CDR2 SASEGT. Trimming removed 2 bases at V and 7 bases at J, with 9 bases between.

This clone was seen only a few times. This chain joins TRBV5-1 and TRBJ1-2; D uncertain. There are 13 residues in the CDR3. CDR1 and CDR2 (germline): SGHRS, YFSETQ. The V end was cut by 0 bases, the J end by 4 bases, with 7 bases between. In DNA, the CDR3 is TGCGCCAGCAGCTTGGCAGGCCGCTATGGCTACACCTTC. Its translation: CASSLAGRYGYTF.

This chain links TRBV18 with TRBJ2-2, with 7 bases matching TRBD1. Per germline, CDR1 KGHSH and CDR2 LQKENI. The CDR3 loop spans 19 amino acids. V gave up 4 bases and J gave up 1 base; unmatched junction bases: 15. CDR3 sequence reads: CASSRTGTLQGLNTGELFF. CDR3 nucleotide sequence: TGTGCCAGCTCACGGACGGGAACCTTACAGGGGTTGAACACCGGGGAGCTGTTTTTT.

The V gene is TRBV4-2, the J gene TRBJ2-7, with 9 bases fitting TRBD2. V lost 0 bases and J lost 1; bases outside the gene matches: 16. The CDR3 is 20 amino acids. Germline V gene data show CDR1 as LGHNA and CDR2 as YNFKEQ. CDR3 residues: CASSQEPPLAGISLSYEQYF. In nucleotides, the CDR3 is TGTGCCAGCAGCCAAGAACCCCCACTAGCGGGCATAAGCTTATCCTACGAGCAGTACTTC.

V is TRBV7-2 and J is TRBJ1-5, with a possible D match to TRBD1 (5 bases). CDR3 size: 15 residues. Germline CDR1 is SGHTA and CDR2 is FQGNSA. Trimming took 1 base from V and 4 from J, leaving 11 bases between them. This chain's CDR3 is CASSLGRVGNQPQHF. The CDR3 DNA reads as TGTGCCAGCAGCTTAGGCAGGGTGGGAAATCAGCCCCAGCATTTT.

V usage is TRBV5-1 and J usage is TRBJ2-7, with 8 bases that match TRBD1. This CDR3 comprises 14 residues. Germline V lookup: CDR1 SGHRS, CDR2 YFSETQ. J was trimmed by 2 bases and V by 5 bases; bases with no gene match: 6. The CDR3 region is CASRPGTGPYEQYF. The CDR3 DNA reads as TGCGCCAGCAGACCCGGGACAGGACCCTACGAGCAGTACTTC.

The rearrangement links TRBV6-5 to TRBJ1-2; weak D call: TRBD1 (6 bases). The CDR3 totals 14 residues. Germline V gene lookup returns CDR1 MNHEY and CDR2 SVGAGI. Trimming stripped 6 bases from V and 2 bases from J, with 13 bases between. In DNA, the CDR3 is TGTGCCAGCAGCCGGGGGGCAGGGAACTATGGCTACACCTTC. Amino acids: CASSRGAGNYGYTF.

The chain has TRBV5-1 and TRBJ1-6; weak D call: TRBD1 (5 bases). The length of the CDR3 is 15 residues. Germline lookup yields CDR1 SGHRS and CDR2 YFSETQ. The V end was cut by 4 bases, the J end by 8 bases, with 16 bases between. CDR3 DNA: TGCGCCAGCAGCGGGGTCGGGACTACGGATTCACCCCTCCACTTT. It encodes CASSGVGTTDSPLHF.

This clone is a singleton in its sample. V and J are TRBV29-1 and TRBJ1-3, with D tentatively TRBD1 (5 bases). CDR1 is SQVTM, CDR2 ANQGSEA, per germline. Trimming took off 0 bases at V and 0 bases at J, with 12 bases between the two ends. The length of the CDR3 is 16 residues. CDR3 residues: CSVEDGQGHSGNTIYF. The CDR3 bases are TGCAGCGTTGAAGATGGTCAGGGCCACTCTGGAAACACCATATATTTT.

This chain links TRBV29-1 with TRBJ2-5, with D possibly TRBD1 on 5 matching bases. Germline CDR1 and CDR2: SQVTM and ANQGSEA. The CDR3 runs 15 residues. The V end was cut by 0 bases, the J end by 0 bases, with 11 bases between. The CDR3 loop is CSVEDSGPYQETQYF. The CDR3 coding sequence is TGCAGCGTTGAAGATTCAGGGCCGTACCAAGAGACCCAGTACTTC. Complete variable domain (other parts from reference TRBV29-1 and TRBJ2-5): SAVISQKPSRDICQRGTSLTIQCQVDSQVTMMFWYRQQPGQSLTLIATANQGSEATYESGFVIDKFPISRPNLTFSTLTVSNMSPEDSSIYLCSVEDSGPYQETQYFGPGTRLLVL.

This chain joins TRBV6-6 and TRBJ1-2; 9 bases are shared with TRBD1. Germline trimming cut 2 bases from V and 3 bases from J; bases unmatched to any gene: 1. The CDR3 has 14 amino acids. Germline lookup yields CDR1 MNHNY and CDR2 SVGAGI (reference sequence). CDR3 DNA sequence: TGTGCCAGCAGTTACGGGACAGGGTACTATGGCTACACCTTC. This gives the protein CASSYGTGYYGYTF.

The rearrangement uses TRBV25-1 and TRBJ1-2; TRBD1 aligns across 7 bases. V shed 5 bases and J 7 bases; nucleotides not matched to a gene: 13. This CDR3 comprises 15 residues. Germline CDR1 reads MGHDK; CDR2 reads SYGVNS. CDR3: CASSKGQGVMSGYTF. The CDR3 coding sequence is TGTGCCAGCAGTAAGGGGCAGGGGGTGATGAGTGGCTACACCTTC.

The CDR3 reads CAISETGTGGYTF. CDR3 DNA: TGTGCCATCAGTGAAACAGGGACGGGGGGCTACACCTTC. This sequence joins TRBV10-3 and TRBJ1-2, with D tentatively TRBD1 (6 bases). The germline V gene has CDR1 ENHRY and CDR2 SYGVKD. This CDR3 is 13 amino acids long. V was trimmed by 3 bases and J by 8 bases, leaving 13 bases between them.

The rearrangement joins TRBV29-1 to TRBJ1-1; TRBD1 is a possible D gene (5 bases). Trimming stripped 4 bases from V and 0 bases from J, with 21 bases between. Germline CDR1 is SQVTM and CDR2 is ANQGSEA. The CDR3 is 17 residues long. The chain's CDR3 is CSVGVKGGDPMNTEAFF. Here the CDR3 DNA reads TGCAGCGTTGGGGTAAAGGGAGGGGATCCTATGAACACTGAAGCTTTCTTT.

For the CDR3, the DNA is TGTGCCAGCAGCTCCGGTCGGGGACAGAACACTGAAGCTTTCTTT. Its protein is CASSSGRGQNTEAFF. The chain couples TRBV7-9 to TRBJ1-1, with D tentatively TRBD1 (6 bases). The CDR3 covers 15 residues. Trimming left V 4 bases short and J 1 base short, with 13 bases between. The germline CDR1 and CDR2 sequences are SEHNR and FQNEAQ (reference sequence).

This chain uses TRBV7-8 with TRBJ1-1; D gene unclear. Trimming shortened V by 0 bases and J by 4 bases, and 18 bases separated the two germline ends. Germline lookup yields CDR1 SGHVS and CDR2 FQNEAQ. This CDR3 contains 17 residues. The CDR3 region is CASSLAYLRGFGTEAFF. CDR3 in DNA: TGTGCCAGCAGCTTAGCCTATCTCCGGGGATTCGGCACTGAAGCTTTCTTT.

This clone was detected once. The V call is TRBV3-1 (or the pseudogene TRBV3-2), the J call TRBJ2-5; 7 bases fit TRBD1. Losses at the gene ends were 4 bases for V and 5 bases for J; bases not matched to a gene: 10. The CDR3 length is 15 residues. CDR1 is LGHDT and CDR2 is YNNKEL in the germline V gene (reference sequence). CDR3 sequence: CASSLQGVGHETQYF. As DNA, the CDR3 is TGTGCCAGCAGCCTGCAGGGGGTCGGGCACGAGACCCAGTACTTC.